A selection of T cell receptor beta chains follows, all from one sample in a study of shared clonotypes between healthy human individuals. Data came from immunoSEQ multiplex PCR; TCRdb stores just in-frame clones and leaves some out. Of fewer than 1.8 million clones in the sample, 98% were seen once. Material: naive CD4+ T cells sorted from blood. These receptor sequences come from a man aged 30 to 39 in good health. CDR3s include the opening cysteine and the closing phenylalanine or tryptophan. The D gene is left open where the match is weak. Clone size, where shown, is once, few, many, or a class for clones that have expanded.

v_call: TRBV28
j_call: TRBJ2-7
clone_size: .
d_call: TRBD2
cdr3_aa: CASSFGHSGNPYEQYF
cdr3_nt: TGTGCCAGCAGTTTTGGTCATAGCGGGAACCCCTACGAGCAGTACTTC

v_call: TRBV10-1
j_call: TRBJ1-1
clone_size: once
d_call: .
cdr3_aa: CASSQGAFTEAFF
cdr3_nt: TGCGCCAGCAGTCAAGGGGCCTTCACTGAAGCTTTCTTT

v_call: TRBV6-1
j_call: TRBJ1-1
clone_size: .
d_call: .
cdr3_aa: CASSEPVNTEAFF
cdr3_nt: TGTGCCAGCAGTGAACCAGTGAACACTGAAGCTTTCTTT

v_call: TRBV11-2
j_call: TRBJ2-1
clone_size: .
d_call: .
cdr3_aa: CASSLGQNYNEQFF
cdr3_nt: TGTGCCAGCAGCTTAGGACAGAACTACAATGAGCAGTTCTTC

v_call: TRBV18
j_call: TRBJ2-7
clone_size: .
d_call: .
cdr3_aa: CASSPDGLYEQYF
cdr3_nt: TGTGCCAGCTCACCCGACGGCCTCTACGAGCAGTACTTC

v_call: TRBV29-1
j_call: TRBJ2-7
clone_size: .
d_call: TRBD1
cdr3_aa: CSATGVGYEQYF
cdr3_nt: TGCAGCGCCACAGGGGTAGGTTACGAGCAGTACTTC

v_call: TRBV7-2
j_call: TRBJ2-1
clone_size: .
d_call: TRBD2
cdr3_aa: CASSLGLAGLSLLLFF
cdr3_nt: TGTGCCAGCAGCTTAGGGCTAGCGGGGCTTTCCCTTCTTTTGTTCTTC

v_call: TRBV5-1
j_call: TRBJ2-1
clone_size: .
d_call: TRBD2
cdr3_aa: CASSQEPLAGGYNEQFF
cdr3_nt: TGCGCCAGCAGCCAGGAACCCTTAGCGGGAGGGTACAATGAGCAGTTCTTC

v_call: TRBV11-2
j_call: TRBJ1-1
clone_size: .
d_call: .
cdr3_aa: CASSLFRGRTEAFF
cdr3_nt: TGTGCCAGCAGCTTATTCAGGGGACGGACTGAAGCTTTCTTT

v_call: TRBV5-1
j_call: TRBJ2-7
clone_size: .
d_call: TRBD1
cdr3_aa: CASSIDRGEDEQYF
cdr3_nt: TGCGCCAGCAGCATAGACAGGGGTGAGGACGAGCAGTACTTC

v_call: TRBV18
j_call: TRBJ2-6
clone_size: few
d_call: TRBD1
cdr3_aa: CASSRRGQAGPGANVLTF
cdr3_nt: TGTGCCAGCTCACGGAGGGGACAGGCGGGCCCCGGGGCCAACGTCCTGACTTTC

v_call: TRBV7-8
j_call: TRBJ2-1
clone_size: once
d_call: TRBD1
cdr3_aa: CASSSGTASYNEQFF
cdr3_nt: TGTGCCAGCAGCTCCGGGACAGCCTCCTACAATGAGCAGTTCTTC

v_call: TRBV18
j_call: TRBJ2-7
clone_size: .
d_call: .
cdr3_aa: CASSPKTTRKGDEQYF
cdr3_nt: TGTGCCAGCTCACCAAAAACAACTAGAAAGGGGGACGAGCAGTACTTC

v_call: TRBV9
j_call: TRBJ2-1
clone_size: .
d_call: .
cdr3_aa: CASSVGEAYNEQFF
cdr3_nt: TGTGCCAGCAGCGTAGGTGAGGCCTACAATGAGCAGTTCTTC

v_call: TRBV7-2
j_call: TRBJ2-1
clone_size: .
d_call: TRBD2
cdr3_aa: CASSSYGLADNEQFF
cdr3_nt: TGTGCCAGCAGCTCTTATGGACTAGCGGACAATGAGCAGTTCTTC

v_call: TRBV9
j_call: TRBJ2-1
clone_size: .
d_call: TRBD2
cdr3_aa: CASSRLAGADEQFF
cdr3_nt: TGTGCCAGCAGCCGACTAGCGGGAGCGGATGAGCAGTTCTTC

v_call: TRBV30
j_call: TRBJ2-7
clone_size: .
d_call: .
cdr3_aa: CAWSPISGLDEQYF
cdr3_nt: TGTGCCTGGAGTCCTATCAGCGGACTCGACGAGCAGTACTTC

v_call: TRBV27
j_call: TRBJ1-1
clone_size: .
d_call: .
cdr3_aa: CASSYRPRMNTEAFF
cdr3_nt: TGTGCCAGCAGTTACCGCCCACGAATGAACACTGAAGCTTTCTTT

v_call: TRBV6-1
j_call: TRBJ2-1
clone_size: .
d_call: .
cdr3_aa: CASSEALRGGQFF
cdr3_nt: TGTGCCAGCAGTGAAGCTTTGAGGGGCGGCCAGTTCTTC

v_call: TRBV27
j_call: TRBJ1-1
clone_size: once
d_call: .
cdr3_aa: CASSLRGMGTEAFF
cdr3_nt: TGTGCCAGCAGTTTACGGGGGATGGGCACTGAAGCTTTCTTT

v_call: TRBV27
j_call: TRBJ2-1
clone_size: .
d_call: TRBD2
cdr3_aa: CASSYSGLAGDSSYNEQFF
cdr3_nt: TGTGCCAGCAGCTACTCGGGACTAGCGGGGGACAGCTCCTACAATGAGCAGTTCTTC

v_call: TRBV9
j_call: TRBJ2-1
clone_size: .
d_call: .
cdr3_aa: CASSVGRNEQFF
cdr3_nt: TGTGCCAGCAGCGTAGGCAGGAATGAGCAGTTCTTC

v_call: TRBV11-2
j_call: TRBJ1-4
clone_size: .
d_call: .
cdr3_aa: CASSSGRDIEKLFF
cdr3_nt: TGTGCCAGCAGCTCGGGAAGAGACATCGAAAAACTGTTTTTT

v_call: TRBV9
j_call: TRBJ2-7
clone_size: .
d_call: .
cdr3_aa: CASSVAGDGYEQYF
cdr3_nt: TGTGCCAGCAGCGTGGCCGGGGATGGGTACGAGCAGTACTTC

v_call: TRBV5-1
j_call: TRBJ2-7
clone_size: .
d_call: .
cdr3_aa: CASSLTPSSSFYEQYF
cdr3_nt: TGCGCCAGCAGCTTGACACCGAGTTCGAGCTTCTACGAGCAGTACTTC

v_call: TRBV4-1
j_call: TRBJ1-2
clone_size: .
d_call: .
cdr3_aa: CASSQEVWTKTNYGYTF
cdr3_nt: TGCGCCAGCAGCCAAGAGGTCTGGACAAAAACCAACTATGGCTACACCTTC

v_call: TRBV6-5
j_call: TRBJ2-5
clone_size: .
d_call: .
cdr3_aa: CASSYSGQLETQYF
cdr3_nt: TGTGCCAGCAGTTACTCCGGCCAACTGGAGACCCAGTACTTC

v_call: TRBV11-2
j_call: TRBJ2-5
clone_size: .
d_call: TRBD2
cdr3_aa: CASSLAGLVVTQYF
cdr3_nt: TGTGCCAGCAGCTTAGCTGGACTAGTTGTGACCCAGTACTTC

v_call: TRBV30
j_call: TRBJ1-5
clone_size: .
d_call: .
cdr3_aa: CAWSGGFNQPQHF
cdr3_nt: TGTGCCTGGAGTGGGGGGTTTAATCAGCCCCAGCATTTT

v_call: TRBV7-2
j_call: TRBJ2-7
clone_size: .
d_call: TRBD2
cdr3_aa: CASSPGTSGRAYEQYF
cdr3_nt: TGTGCCAGCAGCCCCGGGACTAGCGGGAGAGCCTACGAGCAGTACTTC

v_call: TRBV4-3
j_call: TRBJ2-1
clone_size: .
d_call: .
cdr3_aa: CASSQEHNYNEQFF
cdr3_nt: TGCGCCAGCAGCCAAGAACACAACTACAATGAGCAGTTCTTC

v_call: TRBV6-1
j_call: TRBJ2-5
clone_size: .
d_call: .
cdr3_aa: CASSDPPRGKETQYF
cdr3_nt: TGTGCCAGCAGTGACCCCCCTAGGGGAAAAGAGACCCAGTACTTC

v_call: TRBV7-8
j_call: TRBJ1-5
clone_size: once
d_call: TRBD1
cdr3_aa: CASSLGNLWTGRNQPQHF
cdr3_nt: TGTGCCAGCAGCTTAGGAAATCTTTGGACAGGGAGAAATCAGCCCCAGCATTTT

v_call: TRBV6-1
j_call: TRBJ1-2
clone_size: .
d_call: TRBD1
cdr3_aa: CASNTLDRGSGGYTF
cdr3_nt: TGTGCCAGCAATACCCTGGACAGGGGATCTGGCGGCTACACCTTC

v_call: TRBV28
j_call: TRBJ2-3
clone_size: .
d_call: TRBD2
cdr3_aa: CASSLRLAGTDTQYF
cdr3_nt: TGTGCCAGCAGTTTGAGACTAGCGGGGACAGATACGCAGTATTTT

v_call: TRBV2
j_call: TRBJ2-3
clone_size: .
d_call: .
cdr3_aa: CASRTGTTQSSTDTQYF
cdr3_nt: TGTGCCAGCAGAACCGGGACAACCCAATCTAGCACAGATACGCAGTATTTT

v_call: TRBV7-9
j_call: TRBJ2-7
clone_size: .
d_call: TRBD1
cdr3_aa: CASRDREHEQYF
cdr3_nt: TGTGCCAGCAGGGACAGGGAACACGAGCAGTACTTC

v_call: TRBV5-1
j_call: TRBJ2-2
clone_size: .
d_call: TRBD1
cdr3_aa: CASSATGDTGELFF
cdr3_nt: TGCGCCAGCAGCGCCACAGGGGATACCGGGGAGCTGTTTTTT

v_call: TRBV2
j_call: TRBJ2-7
clone_size: .
d_call: .
cdr3_aa: CASSTTYRENEQYF
cdr3_nt: TGTGCCAGCAGCACTACGTACAGGGAGAACGAGCAGTACTTC

v_call: TRBV7-8
j_call: TRBJ1-3
clone_size: .
d_call: .
cdr3_aa: CASSPRTSRSGNTIYF
cdr3_nt: TGTGCCAGCAGCCCTAGGACGTCCAGGTCTGGAAACACCATATATTTT

v_call: TRBV11-3
j_call: TRBJ2-3
clone_size: .
d_call: TRBD2
cdr3_aa: CASSLDGGRGADTQYF
cdr3_nt: TGTGCCAGCAGCTTAGATGGCGGGAGAGGGGCAGATACGCAGTATTTT

v_call: TRBV5-5
j_call: TRBJ2-1
clone_size: .
d_call: TRBD1
cdr3_aa: CASSLIRRGPYNEQFF
cdr3_nt: TGTGCCAGCAGCTTGATCCGCAGGGGGCCATACAATGAGCAGTTCTTC

v_call: TRBV15
j_call: TRBJ1-4
clone_size: .
d_call: .
cdr3_aa: CATSRGTANEKLFF
cdr3_nt: TGTGCCACCAGCAGAGGGACAGCCAATGAAAAACTGTTTTTT

v_call: TRBV6-5
j_call: TRBJ2-7
clone_size: .
d_call: TRBD1
cdr3_aa: CASSYSQGANEQYF
cdr3_nt: TGTGCCAGCAGTTACTCCCAGGGGGCAAACGAGCAGTACTTC

v_call: TRBV10-1
j_call: TRBJ1-1
clone_size: .
d_call: .
cdr3_aa: CASSPNAGHLNTEAFF
cdr3_nt: TGCGCCAGCAGTCCAAATGCGGGACACCTGAACACTGAAGCTTTCTTT

v_call: TRBV11-3
j_call: TRBJ2-1
clone_size: .
d_call: TRBD2
cdr3_aa: CASSKGGTSGFNEQFF
cdr3_nt: TGTGCCAGCAGCAAAGGAGGGACTAGCGGATTCAATGAGCAGTTCTTC

v_call: TRBV13
j_call: TRBJ1-1
clone_size: .
d_call: .
cdr3_aa: CASSIGGRFGTEAFF
cdr3_nt: TGTGCCAGCAGCATAGGGGGACGGTTCGGCACTGAAGCTTTCTTT

v_call: TRBV7-2
j_call: TRBJ1-4
clone_size: .
d_call: .
cdr3_aa: CASSLTATNEKLFF
cdr3_nt: TGTGCCAGCAGCTTGACAGCAACTAATGAAAAACTGTTTTTT

v_call: TRBV5-4
j_call: TRBJ2-5
clone_size: .
d_call: .
cdr3_aa: CASSLGPIEETQYF
cdr3_nt: TGTGCCAGCAGCTTGGGACCAATTGAGGAGACCCAGTACTTC

v_call: TRBV7-9
j_call: TRBJ1-1
clone_size: .
d_call: .
cdr3_aa: CASTLEGDLNTEAFF
cdr3_nt: TGTGCCAGCACCCTCGAGGGGGATCTGAACACTGAAGCTTTCTTT

v_call: TRBV6-5
j_call: TRBJ2-2
clone_size: .
d_call: .
cdr3_aa: CASSYDHRDGGELFF
cdr3_nt: TGTGCCAGCAGTTACGATCACAGGGACGGCGGGGAGCTGTTTTTT